This note documents a single T cell receptor beta chain sequence. The antigen is not known. This sample is part of a study of T cell responses to AZD1222 COVID-19 vaccine. It was second doses at about 4 or about 12 weeks that were pooled. The CDR3 length is 15 residues. Germline V gene lookup returns CDR1 SGHVS and CDR2 FQNEAQ. The germline V and J ends were trimmed by 2 bases and 4 bases, with 11 bases remaining between them. Study observations and caveats: Following two doses of AZD1222, Spike-specific TCR breadth and depth rose. Females outnumbered males among donors, who were mostly white British; clonal diversity was possibly underestimated.

The assay was immunoSEQ multiplex PCR, and TCRdb's table has in-frame clones only and misses some. The sample lists around 200,000 clones, 94% occurring once. The sequenced sample was peripheral blood, obtained 28 days after the second AZD1222 dose. The chain recombines TRBV7-8 with TRBJ1-4, with a tentative D call TRBD1 (5 bases). The sequence came from an adult who received the AZD1222 COVID-19 vaccine. The DNA of the CDR3 is TGTGCCAGCAGCTTACCCGGGACCGGTAATGAAAAACTGTTTTTT. This gives the protein CASSLPGTGNEKLFF.